Following are 10 T cell receptor beta chains from one sample sequenced in a study of long-term antiretroviral therapy in people with HIV. Version v3.0 of the immunoSEQ assay was performed at survey level. This table comes from immunoSEQ multiplex PCR, and its TCRdb copy is limited to in-frame clones, with some not included. The repertoire includes approximately 20,000 clones, around 80% of them detected once, and less than 9.5% sits in the top ten. Material: unsorted PBMCs, obtained 4.1 years after starting antiretroviral therapy. Source of these receptors: a woman aged 40-49 years with HIV.

This clone was detected a few times. The chain carries TRBV18 and TRBJ2-1; 10 bases agree with TRBD2. V lost 6 bases and J lost 5; bases outside the gene matches: 10. This CDR3 has 16 residues. In germline, CDR1 is KGHSH, CDR2 LQKENI. CDR3 residues: CASSRTTSGINNEQFF. CDR3 in DNA: TGTGCCAGCTCTCGGACAACTAGCGGGATAAACAATGAGCAGTTCTTC.

J is TRBJ2-2 and V is TRBV7-6; 8 nucleotides line up with TRBD1. Trimming at V came to 5 bases and at J to 5 bases, leaving 4 bases not matched to a gene. The V gene's germline CDR1 is SGHVS and CDR2 FNYEAQ. The CDR3 consists of 14 residues. This CDR3 is CASSPQGATGELFF. The CDR3 DNA reads as TGTGCCAGCAGCCCGCAGGGGGCGACCGGGGAGCTGTTTTTT. The full variable domain, with the rest looked up from reference TRBV7-6 and TRBJ2-2, is GAGVSQSPRYKVTKRGQDVALRCDPISGHVSLYWYRQALGQGPEFLTYFNYEAQQDKSGLPNDRFSAERPEGSISTLTIQRTEQRDSAMYRCASSPQGATGELFFGEGSRLTVL.

This chain joins TRBV5-1 and TRBJ1-5; tentatively, D is TRBD1 (6 bases). CDR3 length equals 14 residues. V was pared by 7 bases and J by 7 bases, with 18 bases between. The germline V gene encodes CDR1 SGHRS and CDR2 YFSETQ. The CDR3 region has the DNA TGCGCCAGCTCCCAAAAGGGGGGGGTGCAGCCCCAGCATTTT. Encoded protein: CASSQKGGVQPQHF.

The rearrangement links TRBV10-3 to TRBJ2-2; maybe TRBD1 (5 bases). Germline CDR1 ENHRY, CDR2 SYGVKD. The V end lost 7 bases, the J end lost 5 bases, and 17 bases lay between the germline ends. The CDR3 is 15 amino acids. The CDR3 spells CAITSSQTETGELFF. CDR3 DNA sequence: TGTGCCATCACCTCGTCCCAGACAGAGACCGGGGAGCTGTTTTTT.

The chain links TRBV5-1 to TRBJ2-7; D not resolved. CDR1 SGHRS and CDR2 YFSETQ come from the germline V gene. Trimming shortened V by 0 bases and J by 0 bases, and 10 bases separated the two germline ends. The CDR3 runs to 15 residues. CDR3: CASSLGVLPSYEQYF. The CDR3 DNA reads TGCGCCAGCAGCTTGGGGGTGCTCCCCTCCTACGAGCAGTACTTC.

The gene calls are TRBV28 and TRBJ2-7, with 7 bases fitting TRBD2. The CDR3 loop spans 13 amino acids. V was pared by 8 bases and J by 3 bases, with 7 bases of the junction left unmatched. CDR1 is MDHEN, CDR2 SYDVKM, per germline. The CDR3 spells CASASGGYYEQYF. CDR3 sequence (DNA): TGTGCCAGCGCATCCGGGGGGTACTACGAGCAGTACTTC.

V is TRBV30 and J is TRBJ2-5, with 8 bases that match TRBD1. The better agreement between TRBJ2-7 and the DNA end casts doubt on the J call. This CDR3 is built from 12 residues. Germline loops: CDR1 GTSNPN, CDR2 SVGIG (reference sequence). CDR3 in DNA: TGTGCCTGGAGTGTAACAGGGGGCGAGCAGTACTTC. Protein: CAWSVTGGEQYF.

The J gene is TRBJ1-1, the V gene TRBV7-9; D uncertain. V lost 5 bases and J 8 bases, leaving 6 bases between the germline ends. The CDR3 runs to 10 residues. CDR1 and CDR2 (germline): SEHNR, FQNEAQ (reference sequence). This CDR3 reads CASSHFEAFF. The CDR3 DNA reads TGTGCCAGCAGCCACTTCGAAGCTTTCTTT.

This chain connects TRBV2 to TRBJ1-3; a weak D match, TRBD1 (5 bases). The CDR3 has 16 amino acids. Per germline, CDR1 SNHLY and CDR2 FYNNEI. The V and J ends lost 4 bases and 1 base respectively, with 14 bases between them. Here the CDR3 reads CASSVRDARSGNTIYF. The DNA for the CDR3 is TGTGCCAGCAGTGTTAGGGACGCCCGGTCTGGAAACACCATATATTTT.

This clone was found once. The chain couples TRBV11-3 to TRBJ2-4; D possibly corresponds to TRBD2 (6 bases). The germline V and J ends were trimmed by 1 base and 3 bases, with 7 bases remaining between them. The V gene's germline CDR1 is SGHNT and CDR2 YENEEA. CDR3 length equals 14 residues. Here the CDR3 reads CASSLGGVKNIQYF. In nucleotides, the CDR3 is TGTGCCAGCAGCTTAGGGGGGGTCAAAAACATTCAGTACTTC.